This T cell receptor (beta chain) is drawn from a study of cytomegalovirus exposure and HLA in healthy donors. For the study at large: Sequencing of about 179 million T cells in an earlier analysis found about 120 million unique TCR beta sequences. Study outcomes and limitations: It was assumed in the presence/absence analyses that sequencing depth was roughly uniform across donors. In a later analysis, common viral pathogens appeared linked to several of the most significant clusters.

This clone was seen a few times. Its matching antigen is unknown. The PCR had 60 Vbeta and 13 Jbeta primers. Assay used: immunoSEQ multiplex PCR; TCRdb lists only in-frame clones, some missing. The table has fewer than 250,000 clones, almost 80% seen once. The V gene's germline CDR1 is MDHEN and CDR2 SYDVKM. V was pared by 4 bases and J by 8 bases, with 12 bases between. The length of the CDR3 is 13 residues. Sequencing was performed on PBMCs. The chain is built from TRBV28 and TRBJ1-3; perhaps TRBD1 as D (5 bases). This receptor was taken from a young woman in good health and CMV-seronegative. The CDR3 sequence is CASSSRQTDTIYF. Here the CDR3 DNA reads TGTGCCAGCAGTTCCCGACAGACGGACACCATATATTTT.